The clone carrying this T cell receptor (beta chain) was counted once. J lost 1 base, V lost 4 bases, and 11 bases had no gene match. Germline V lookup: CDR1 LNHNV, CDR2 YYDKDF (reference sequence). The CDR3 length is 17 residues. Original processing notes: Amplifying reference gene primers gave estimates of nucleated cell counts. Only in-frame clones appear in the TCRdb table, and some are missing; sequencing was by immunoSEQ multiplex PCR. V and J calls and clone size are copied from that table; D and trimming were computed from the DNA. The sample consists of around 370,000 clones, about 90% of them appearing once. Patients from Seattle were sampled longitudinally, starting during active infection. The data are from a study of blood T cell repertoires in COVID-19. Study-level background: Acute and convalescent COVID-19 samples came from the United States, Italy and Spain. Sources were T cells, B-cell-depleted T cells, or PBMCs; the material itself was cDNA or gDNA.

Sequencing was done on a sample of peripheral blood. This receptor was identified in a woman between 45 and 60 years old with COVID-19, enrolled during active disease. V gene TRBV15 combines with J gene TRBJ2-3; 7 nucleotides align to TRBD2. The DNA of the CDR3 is TGTGCCACCAGCACCTCTACTAGCGTGAGAGGCACAGATACGCAGTATTTT. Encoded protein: CATSTSTSVRGTDTQYF.